What follows are 12 T cell receptor beta chains derived from one specimen sequenced in a study of beta chain features in type 1 diabetes. These TCRs' antigens remain unknown. Expressed TCRB transcripts were sequenced, since all the RNA that had been isolated was reverse transcribed. TCRdb keeps only in-frame clones here, not all; method: immunoSEQ multiplex PCR. Here the sample spans around 70,000 clones, about 50% being singletons. Study conclusions and caveats: For Type 1 diabetes patients, all four CD4+ subsets carried TCRB CDR3s that were moderately but significantly shorter.

Sequenced material: central memory CD4+ T cells from blood. These receptors were obtained from a man aged 30-40 years with type 1 diabetes.

Relative to its sample, this clone is medium-sized. The rearrangement uses TRBV4-1 and TRBJ2-1; 8 bases are a match to TRBD1. The CDR3 is 16 amino acids. Trimming cost V 1 base and J 5 bases; bases outside gene matches: 7. Per the germline V gene, CDR1 is MGHRA and CDR2 is YSYEKL. In DNA, the CDR3 is TGCGCCAGCAGCCAAGGACAGGGGTCATGGGACAATGAGCAGTTCTTC. This codes for CASSQGQGSWDNEQFF.

This clone was counted between two and nine times. The CDR3 sequence: CASSRLEGGEQFF. For the CDR3, the DNA is TGTGCCAGCAGCCGGTTGGAGGGCGGCGAGCAGTTCTTC. The rearrangement joins TRBV2 to TRBJ2-1, with D perhaps TRBD2 (6 bases). The length of the CDR3 is 13 residues. Trimming removed 6 bases from V and 10 bases from J, with 16 bases in between. Germline CDR1 reads SNHLY; CDR2 reads FYNNEI.

This chain links TRBV19 with TRBJ1-4; D gene uncertain. V lost 9 bases to trimming and J lost 2 bases, with 13 bases between them. The germline V gene has CDR1 LNHDA and CDR2 SQIVND (reference sequence). The CDR3 has 14 amino acids. This chain's CDR3 is CASKTPGTNEKLFF. The CDR3 nucleotides read TGTGCCAGCAAAACCCCGGGGACTAATGAAAAACTGTTTTTT.

This clone was counted a few times. Germline is not matched at one junction end, which may reflect a read error. The chain employs TRBV2 and TRBJ1-2; D is perhaps TRBD1 (5 bases). The CDR3 extends over 13 amino acids. Germline V gives CDR1 SNHLY, CDR2 FYNNEI. The CDR3 region is CASSEGAYYGYTF. The CDR3 bases are TGTGCCAGCAGCGAAGGGGCCTACTATGGCTACACCTTC.

The rearrangement links TRBV10-3 to TRBJ2-5; 7 positions agree with TRBD2. Per germline, CDR1 ENHRY and CDR2 SYGVKD. This CDR3 has 14 amino acids. Unmatched junction bases numbered 10, after V lost 11 bases and J lost 1 base. The CDR3 is CAAALGGSQETQYF. In nucleotides, the CDR3 is TGTGCCGCCGCCCTGGGGGGGTCCCAAGAGACCCAGTACTTC.

The chain couples TRBV5-1 to TRBJ2-7, with TRBD1 matching 7 bases. The CDR3 length is 14 residues. J was trimmed by 2 bases and V by 3 bases; bases with no gene match: 5. The germline V gene encodes CDR1 SGHRS and CDR2 YFSETQ. The CDR3 coding sequence is TGCGCCAGCAGCTACGGACAGGCGACCTACGAGCAGTACTTC. Its translation is CASSYGQATYEQYF.

The chain combines TRBV11-3 with TRBJ1-1; tentatively, D is TRBD1 (5 bases). Germline assignment: CDR1 SGHNT and CDR2 YENEEA. The CDR3 length is 14 residues. The germline V and J ends were trimmed by 5 bases and 5 bases, with 15 bases remaining between them. The CDR3, as DNA: TGTGCCAGCAGCCAGGGACTGTTAGGTACTGAAGCTTTCTTT. It specifies CASSQGLLGTEAFF. The whole variable domain, remainder taken from reference TRBV11-3 and TRBJ1-1, is EAGVVQSPRYKIIEKKQPVAFWCNPISGHNTLYWYLQNLGQGPELLIRYENEEAVDDSQLPKDRFSAERLKGVDSTLKIQPAELGDSAVYLCASSQGLLGTEAFFGQGTRLTVV.

This clone showed up just a few times. V usage is TRBV5-1 and J usage is TRBJ2-3, with a possible D match to TRBD1 (5 bases). This CDR3 region has 16 residues. Germline values: CDR1 SGHRS, CDR2 YFSETQ. V gave up 0 bases and J gave up 1 base, with 12 bases separating them. CDR3 DNA sequence: TGCGCCAGCAGCTTGGTTCCAGGGTCGGGCACAGATACGCAGTATTTT. This gives the protein CASSLVPGSGTDTQYF.

CDR3 nucleotide sequence: TGTGCCAGCAGCTACACCCAGGGGCCGGCCAAAAACATTCAGTACTTC. This encodes CASSYTQGPAKNIQYF. The V gene is TRBV13, the J gene TRBJ2-4; a weak D match, TRBD1 (6 bases). The CDR3 runs 16 residues. CDR1 and CDR2 from the germline V gene are PRHDT and FYEKMQ (reference sequence). V lost 4 bases and J lost 1, with 14 bases in between.

The chain recombines TRBV5-4 with TRBJ1-1, with D uncertain. The germline gives CDR1 SGHNT, CDR2 YYREEE (reference sequence). V was clipped by 0 bases and J by 9 bases, with 6 bases between them. This CDR3 is 11 amino acids long. CDR3 protein: CASSLEQKAFF. CDR3 nucleotides: TGTGCCAGCAGCTTGGAACAGAAAGCTTTCTTT.

V and J are TRBV4-1 and TRBJ1-5, with TRBD1 matching over 10 bases. Germline V lookup: CDR1 MGHRA, CDR2 YSYEKL. V lost 0 bases to trimming and J lost 0 bases; unmatched junction nucleotides: 5. The CDR3 contains 18 residues. As DNA, the CDR3 is TGCGCCAGCAGCCAAGAGGGGGGACAGGGGTATAGCAATCAGCCCCAGCATTTT. This codes for CASSQEGGQGYSNQPQHF.

The rearrangement links TRBV6-1 to TRBJ2-4; the D gene is possibly TRBD2 (5 bases). V lost 1 base and J 15 bases, leaving 10 bases between the germline ends. This CDR3 contains 11 residues. Germline V gene lookup returns CDR1 MNHNS and CDR2 SASEGT. The CDR3 nucleotides read TGTGCCAGCAGTGAAGAGCGGTTGGGGTACTTC. Protein sequence: CASSEERLGYF.